This T cell receptor (beta chain) emerged from a study of cytomegalovirus exposure and HLA in healthy donors. Study-level background: In an early release, HLA-typed donors contributed about 79 million unique TCR sequences.

Points on this clone: Its specificity is not known.

This CDR3 contains 16 residues. Germline V CDR1 and CDR2: MGHDK, SYGVNS. Trimming cost V 2 bases and J 2 bases; bases outside gene matches: 5. Study results and limitations: Whilst most TCR sequences proved rare, a subset of public TCRs occurred across many donors.

It was with 60 Vbeta and 13 Jbeta primers that the PCR ran. Original processing methods: In a later analysis, some 80 million unique TCR beta chains included roughly 11 million shared by two or more donors. Produced via immunoSEQ multiplex PCR; TCRdb's table is partial and in-frame only. D and trimming were read from the DNA, whereas the V and J calls and clone size are those reported in that table. The sample records 150,000 to 200,000 clones, around 68% being singletons. Regarding donors, all were healthy bone marrow donors. The sequence derives from a girl aged 5-17 years in good health and CMV-seronegative. Sequencing used PBMCs. This chain uses TRBV25-1 with TRBJ1-1, with TRBD1 identical over 10 bases. The CDR3 region has the DNA TGTGCCAGCAGTGAACTGAGGACAGGGGGTAACACTGAAGCTTTCTTT. It specifies CASSELRTGGNTEAFF.